This T cell receptor beta chain was profiled in a study of cytomegalovirus exposure and HLA in healthy donors. Study context: Genotyping of 398 donors showed that 70% to 90% belonged to the Caucasian-associated ancestry cluster. Study results and caveats: The majority of CMV-associated TCR beta chains were reported as apparently HLA-restricted in a later analysis.

The germline V gene has CDR1 MNHEY and CDR2 SMNVEV (reference sequence). V lost 3 bases to trimming and J lost 5 bases; unmatched junction nucleotides: 4. The CDR3 is made up of 13 amino acids. In the case of this clone: The antigen remains undetermined.

A multiplex PCR was run with 60 Vbeta primers and 13 Jbeta primers. Profiled with immunoSEQ multiplex PCR; TCRdb holds only in-frame clones, not every one. The repertoire includes 120,000 to 150,000 clones, about 82% of them detected once, and roughly 4% sits in the top ten. This sequence joins TRBV27 and TRBJ2-7, with 7 bases lining up with TRBD1. The receptor comes from a woman between 35 and 50 years old in good health and CMV-seropositive. The sample consisted of PBMCs. The CDR3 coding sequence is TGTGCCAGCAGTTTCCGGGACAGCGACGAGCAGTACTTC. Residues: CASSFRDSDEQYF.